The 21 T cell receptor beta chains in this list originate from one sample, sequenced in a study of persistence of HIV-infected CD4 T cells. This was the immunoSEQ version 4 assay in survey mode. TCRdb keeps only in-frame clones here, not all; method: immunoSEQ multiplex PCR. This sample has 35,000 to 50,000 clones, with about nine tenths found just once. Anti-CD3/anti-CD28 beads served as a nonspecific positive control stimulus. CD4+ T cells upregulating both CD40 ligand and CD69 were sorted as responding cells. These receptors lack a known antigen. The sample here was CD4+ T cells sorted from PBMCs after approximately 19-hour stimulation, taken from a patient who received antiretroviral therapy. These receptors originate from an adult man with HIV who was CMV-seropositive.

Only a few counts were recorded for this clone. The chain employs TRBV7-8 and TRBJ1-3, with 8 bases fitting TRBD1. The CDR3 length is 18 residues. Germline-derived CDR1 and CDR2 are SGHVS and FQNEAQ. V lost 1 base and J lost 1; bases outside the gene matches: 9. CDR3 amino acids: CASSLVGSRGQSGNTIYF. The CDR3 DNA reads as TGTGCCAGCAGCTTAGTCGGGAGCAGGGGGCAATCTGGAAACACCATATATTTT.

The J gene is TRBJ1-3, the V gene TRBV5-1; D may be TRBD1 (6 bases). Between the trimmed V and J ends, which lost 1 base and 4 bases, there was a span of 12 bases. This CDR3 spans 15 amino acids. Germline assignment: CDR1 SGHRS and CDR2 YFSETQ. The CDR3 loop is CASSLSPGAGNTIYF. The DNA for the CDR3 is TGCGCCAGCAGCTTGAGTCCAGGGGCCGGAAACACCATATATTTT. Full variable domain (outside the CDR3, taken from reference TRBV5-1 and TRBJ1-3): KAGVTQTPRYLIKTRGQQVTLSCSPISGHRSVSWYQQTPGQGLQFLFEYFSETQRNKGNFPGRFSGRQFSNSRSEMNVSTLELGDSALYLCASSLSPGAGNTIYFGEGSWLTVV.

The chain couples TRBV7-9 to TRBJ1-2; 8 nucleotides align to TRBD1. Germline V lookup: CDR1 SEHNR, CDR2 FQNEAQ (reference sequence). The V and J ends lost 5 bases and 8 bases, in that order; junction bases with no gene match: 7. The CDR3 is made up of 13 amino acids. CDR3 in amino acids: CASSRDRLRGYTF. The DNA of the CDR3 is TGTGCCAGCAGCCGGGACAGGCTCCGGGGCTACACCTTC.

This clone has only a few counts. The gene calls are TRBV3-1 (or the pseudogene TRBV3-2) and TRBJ2-3, with 9 bases that match TRBD2. V shed 4 bases and J 0 bases; nucleotides not matched to a gene: 14. The CDR3 is 19 amino acids. Germline CDR1 is LGHDT and CDR2 is YNNKEL (reference sequence). CDR3 nucleotide sequence: TGTGCCAGCAGCCGGCGGGTCGGCGGGACTAGCCGCAGCACAGATACGCAGTATTTT. Its translation is CASSRRVGGTSRSTDTQYF.

This clone was recorded once. The chain recombines TRBV19 with TRBJ1-5; D not resolved. V lost 2 bases and J 5 bases, leaving 10 bases between the germline ends. From germline, CDR1 is LNHDA and CDR2 SQIVND (reference sequence). This CDR3 region has 14 residues. Here the CDR3 reads CASSIREDYQPQHF. The CDR3 region has the DNA TGTGCCAGTAGTATAAGGGAAGATTATCAGCCCCAGCATTTT.

The V gene is TRBV5-1, the J gene TRBJ1-2; the D is unclear. The CDR3 runs to 15 residues. The germline CDR1 and CDR2 sequences are SGHRS and YFSETQ. V lost 0 bases and J lost 5, with 14 bases in between. The chain's CDR3 is CASSLGVVEGYGYTF. CDR3 bases: TGCGCCAGCAGCTTGGGGGTAGTCGAGGGATATGGCTACACCTTC.

This rearrangement joins TRBV27 to TRBJ2-3; D remains unclear. The V end lost 5 bases, the J end lost 2 bases, and 11 bases lay between the germline ends. The germline gives CDR1 MNHEY, CDR2 SMNVEV (reference sequence). The CDR3 covers 14 residues. CDR3 in DNA: TGTGCCAGCAGTCACAACCCCGCCACAGATACGCAGTATTTT. Its protein is CASSHNPATDTQYF.

This clone was picked up a small number of times. The rearrangement uses TRBV2 and TRBJ1-5; 10 bases match TRBD1. This CDR3 comprises 15 residues. V was pared by 4 bases and J by 4 bases, with 4 bases of the junction left unmatched. The germline V gene encodes CDR1 SNHLY and CDR2 FYNNEI. CDR3 DNA sequence: TGTGCCAGCAGTGTAACGGGACAGGGGAATCAGCCCCAGCATTTT. It yields the protein CASSVTGQGNQPQHF.

The chain links TRBV9 to TRBJ2-3, with 15 bases lining up with TRBD2. J lost 0 bases, V lost 0 bases, and 5 bases had no gene match. CDR1 SGDLS and CDR2 YYNGEE come from the germline V gene. CDR3 length: 19 amino acids. CDR3 sequence: CASSVEGLAGGRSTDTQYF. The DNA of the CDR3 is TGTGCCAGCAGCGTAGAGGGACTAGCGGGGGGCAGAAGCACAGATACGCAGTATTTT.

This clone was seen a single time. This chain connects TRBV5-1 to TRBJ2-7; D might be TRBD1 (6 bases). Trimming stripped 1 base from V and 3 bases from J, with 14 bases between. CDR1 is SGHRS, CDR2 YFSETQ, per germline. The CDR3 is made up of 15 amino acids. The CDR3 DNA is TGCGCCAGCAGCTTGTCGGCAGGGGAAAACTACGAGCAGTACTTC. It specifies CASSLSAGENYEQYF. The whole variable domain, remainder taken from reference TRBV5-1 and TRBJ2-7, is KAGVTQTPRYLIKTRGQQVTLSCSPISGHRSVSWYQQTPGQGLQFLFEYFSETQRNKGNFPGRFSGRQFSNSRSEMNVSTLELGDSALYLCASSLSAGENYEQYFGPGTRLTVT.

The chain joins TRBV7-2 to TRBJ1-3, with TRBD1 matching 7 bases. Germline CDR1 reads SGHTA; CDR2 reads FQGNSA. V was pared by 5 bases and J by 2 bases, with 15 bases of the junction left unmatched. This CDR3 region has 18 residues. CDR3 bases: TGTGCCAGCAGCCCAATAAAAAGACAGGGAGGGACTGGAAACACCATATATTTT. This sequence encodes CASSPIKRQGGTGNTIYF.

This clone was observed a single time. The rearrangement joins TRBV7-3 to TRBJ1-1; no clear D. Trimming removed 2 bases from V and 4 bases from J, with 11 bases in between. The CDR3 has 14 amino acids. CDR1 is SGHTA, CDR2 FQGTGA, per germline. CDR3 nucleotide sequence: TGTGCCAGCAGCTTATCTGGGGATGGCACTGAAGCTTTCTTT. Translated, it gives CASSLSGDGTEAFF.

CDR3 nucleotide sequence: TGTGCCAGCAGTGAACAGTATAGAAACGAGCAGTACTTC. Translated, it gives CASSEQYRNEQYF. The rearrangement joins TRBV6-1 to TRBJ2-7; no definite D call. Trimming took 2 bases from V and 5 from J, leaving 10 bases between them. Germline values: CDR1 MNHNS, CDR2 SASEGT. CDR3 size: 13 residues.

The chain employs TRBV28 and TRBJ2-7; TRBD2 aligns across 8 bases. The CDR3 is made up of 16 amino acids. CDR1 is MDHEN and CDR2 is SYDVKM in the germline V gene. V lost 0 bases to trimming and J lost 0 bases; unmatched junction nucleotides: 4. The CDR3 loop is CASSLWRRGGSYEQYF. CDR3 nucleotides: TGTGCCAGCAGTTTATGGCGTCGGGGGGGCTCCTACGAGCAGTACTTC.

The chain recombines TRBV6-5 with TRBJ1-6; tentative D call: TRBD1 (5 bases). The length of the CDR3 is 14 residues. Trimming cost V 2 bases and J 8 bases, with 10 bases left between them. Germline CDR1 reads MNHEY; CDR2 reads SVGAGI. Here the CDR3 reads CASSYRQGDSPLHF. In DNA form, the CDR3 reads TGTGCCAGCAGTTACAGGCAGGGCGATTCACCCCTCCACTTT.

V gene TRBV7-2 combines with J gene TRBJ2-3; no clear D. Germline V gene sequence: CDR1 SGHTA, CDR2 FQGNSA. The CDR3 sequence is 17 residues long. V shed 0 bases and J shed 1 base, with 14 bases lying between them. The CDR3: CASSLAAQIHGTDTQYF. In DNA form, the CDR3 reads TGTGCCAGCAGCTTAGCGGCCCAGATACATGGCACAGATACGCAGTATTTT.

This chain connects TRBV7-7 to TRBJ2-1; 7 positions agree with TRBD2. The V gene's germline CDR1 is SSHAT and CDR2 FNYEAQ (reference sequence). CDR3 length: 15 residues. Trimming at V came to 0 bases and at J to 6 bases, leaving 5 bases not matched to a gene. Here the CDR3 reads CASSLAGGGANEQFF. The CDR3 DNA reads as TGTGCCAGCAGCTTAGCGGGGGGGGGAGCCAATGAGCAGTTCTTC.

This rearrangement joins TRBV9 to TRBJ2-1; tentatively, D is TRBD1 (6 bases). V lost 0 bases to trimming and J lost 0 bases, with 13 bases between them. CDR1 and CDR2 from the germline V gene are SGDLS and YYNGEE. The CDR3 is 17 amino acids. CDR3 in DNA: TGTGCCAGCAGCGTAGGGGGGCCTACCAGCTCCTACAATGAGCAGTTCTTC. Amino acid sequence: CASSVGGPTSSYNEQFF.

In its sample, this clone was seen once. The chain uses TRBV4-1 and TRBJ1-3; unclear D gene. V lost 0 bases and J lost 3, with 6 bases in between. Germline CDR1 reads MGHRA; CDR2 reads YSYEKL. The CDR3 runs 14 residues. DNA of the CDR3: TGCGCCAGCAGCCAAGATGGGATTGGAAACACCATATATTTT. Protein: CASSQDGIGNTIYF.

The chain joins TRBV9 to TRBJ2-4; either TRBD1 or TRBD2 may supply D (6 bases each). Trimming cost V 0 bases and J 12 bases, with 13 bases left between them. Germline V gene lookup returns CDR1 SGDLS and CDR2 YYNGEE. The CDR3 has 13 residues. In DNA form, the CDR3 reads TGTGCCAGCAGCGTAGCCGCGGGGACAAGTCAGTACTTC. Residues: CASSVAAGTSQYF.

This chain uses TRBV3-1 (or the pseudogene TRBV3-2) with TRBJ1-2; D is uncertain. V was shortened by 3 bases and J by 5 bases, with 4 bases between the two germline ends. Germline V lookup: CDR1 LGHDT, CDR2 YNNKEL (reference sequence). The CDR3 extends over 11 amino acids. CDR3 in DNA: TGTGCCAGCAGCCAGGGATATGGCTACACCTTC. This translates into CASSQGYGYTF.